These 23 T cell receptor beta chains originate from one sample sequenced in a study of shared clonotypes between healthy human individuals. Naive CD8 cells comprised CD45RO-negative, CCR7-positively selected cells, excluding terminally differentiated effector memory CD45RA+ cells. The data were produced by immunoSEQ multiplex PCR, yet TCRdb's version contains in-frame clones alone and is incomplete. The table lists over 2 million clones, roughly 94% of them singletons. Sequenced: naive CD8+ T cells sorted from blood. All receptors derive from a man between 18 and 29 years old in good health.

This sequence joins TRBV7-9 and TRBJ2-7, with TRBD2 matching over 10 bases. Trimming at V came to 2 bases and at J to 7 bases, leaving 5 bases not matched to a gene. There are 14 residues in the CDR3. Germline V gene lookup returns CDR1 SEHNR and CDR2 FQNEAQ (reference sequence). The DNA for the CDR3 is TGTGCCAGCAGCTTAACTAGCGGGGAGCAAGAGCAGTACTTC. It specifies CASSLTSGEQEQYF.

The CDR3 here is CASSHYPGQGGTEAFF. The CDR3 DNA follows: TGCGCCAGCAGCCACTATCCGGGACAGGGGGGGACTGAAGCTTTCTTT. The chain has TRBV4-3 and TRBJ1-1, with 11 bases matching TRBD1. The CDR3 runs to 16 residues. With 3 bases clipped from V and 5 bases from J, the junction kept 8 bases outside the gene matches. Per the germline V gene, CDR1 is LGHNA and CDR2 is YSLEER.

The CDR3 DNA reads TGTGCCACGCGGGAGGGGGAACACGAGCAGTACTTC. Its translation: CATREGEHEQYF. V is TRBV27 and J is TRBJ2-7; TRBD2 matches 9 bases. This CDR3 contains 12 residues. V was pared by 10 bases and J by 5 bases, with 6 bases of the junction left unmatched. The germline CDR1 and CDR2 sequences are MNHEY and SMNVEV (reference sequence).

As concerns this clone: Other DNA sequences in the same sample also yield this CDR3. This rearrangement joins TRBV29-1 to TRBJ2-5, with a possible D match to TRBD2 (6 bases). V was clipped by 7 bases and J by 7 bases, with 22 bases between them. Germline CDR1 SQVTM, CDR2 ANQGSEA. The CDR3 consists of 14 residues. The CDR3 here is CSAAARLSEGTQYF. As DNA, the CDR3 is TGCAGCGCCGCCGCGAGGCTGTCGGAGGGGACCCAGTACTTC.

This sequence joins TRBV6-5 and TRBJ2-7; 7 bases align to TRBD1. J gave up 3 bases and V 4 bases, and 12 bases lay outside the gene matches. This CDR3 is 16 amino acids long. Germline values: CDR1 MNHEY, CDR2 SVGAGI. The CDR3 loop reads CASSSQWTGSIYEQYF. The CDR3 bases are TGTGCCAGCAGTTCACAATGGACAGGATCTATCTACGAGCAGTACTTC.

J is TRBJ2-3 and V is TRBV11-2; D not resolved. The germline CDR1 and CDR2 sequences are SGHAT and FQNNGV. Trimming pared 2 bases from V and 1 base from J, leaving 7 bases between. The CDR3 contains 14 residues. The CDR3 DNA is TGTGCCAGCAGCTTAAATGACCGCACAGATACGCAGTATTTT. It codes for CASSLNDRTDTQYF.

This chain links TRBV25-1 with TRBJ1-2, with D uncertain. V lost 4 bases to trimming and J lost 8 bases, with 8 bases between them. Per germline, CDR1 MGHDK and CDR2 SYGVNS. CDR3 length: 11 residues. Here the CDR3 DNA reads TGTGCCAGCAGTGCCCTCCTCGGCTACACCTTC. Its translation is CASSALLGYTF.

This clone was detected once. V is TRBV5-1 and J is TRBJ2-7; the D is unclear. There are 15 residues in the CDR3. Germline V lookup: CDR1 SGHRS, CDR2 YFSETQ. V was cut by 0 bases and J by 6 bases, with 16 bases left in between. The CDR3 sequence is CASSLEGPLFAEQYF. CDR3 nucleotides: TGCGCCAGCAGCTTGGAAGGACCCCTCTTCGCCGAGCAGTACTTC.

This sequence joins TRBV7-9 and TRBJ2-3; no clear D. Trimming took 1 base from V and 4 from J, leaving 6 bases between them. CDR3 length equals 13 residues. Per germline, CDR1 SEHNR and CDR2 FQNEAQ (reference sequence). The CDR3 DNA reads TGTGCCAGCAGCTTAGAGGCTGCAGATACGCAGTATTTT. This translates into CASSLEAADTQYF.

The genes are TRBV13 and TRBJ2-4, with D possibly being TRBD1 (6 bases). Per the germline V gene, CDR1 is PRHDT and CDR2 is FYEKMQ (reference sequence). The length of the CDR3 is 16 residues. V was clipped by 5 bases and J by 4 bases, with 18 bases between them. The CDR3 DNA reads TGTGCCAGCAGCCGGTACGCGGACAGTATTAAAAACATTCAGTACTTC. Translation gives CASSRYADSIKNIQYF.

This rearrangement joins TRBV27 to TRBJ2-3, with 8 nucleotides matching TRBD2. CDR1 MNHEY and CDR2 SMNVEV come from the germline V gene (reference sequence). After removal of 4 bases from V and 1 base from J, the junction contained 7 bases not matched to a gene. The CDR3 has 16 amino acids. CDR3 protein: CASSSLTSAGTDTQYF. For the CDR3, the DNA is TGTGCCAGCAGTTCCCTGACTAGCGCTGGCACAGATACGCAGTATTTT.

The chain carries TRBV7-2 and TRBJ2-1; TRBD2 aligns across 8 bases. The ends lost 6 bases at V and 7 bases at J; junction bases unmatched: 11. Germline CDR1 SGHTA, CDR2 FQGNSA. The CDR3 has 15 amino acids. CDR3: CASSYSGVGLNEQFF. CDR3 bases: TGTGCCAGCAGTTATAGCGGGGTGGGTTTGAATGAGCAGTTCTTC.

The rearrangement uses TRBV10-2 and TRBJ1-3; D uncertain. V dropped 0 bases and J dropped 0 bases, with 6 bases sitting between them. CDR3 length equals 15 residues. Germline values: CDR1 WSHSY, CDR2 SAAADI. CDR3 region: CASSESGSSGNTIYF. Written as DNA, the CDR3 is TGCGCCAGCAGTGAGTCCGGGTCCTCTGGAAACACCATATATTTT.

The chain uses TRBV2 and TRBJ1-1; perhaps TRBD1 as D (5 bases). The CDR3 is 17 amino acids. The V end was cut by 0 bases, the J end by 4 bases, with 18 bases between. Germline V CDR1 and CDR2: SNHLY, FYNNEI. The CDR3, as DNA: TGTGCCAGCAGTGAAGCGCCAGGGAGGGTTTGGATCACTGAAGCTTTCTTT. It encodes CASSEAPGRVWITEAFF.

The count of this clone is one. At the DNA level, this CDR3 is encoded by other sequences in the same sample as well. J is TRBJ2-7 and V is TRBV9; 8 nucleotides agree with TRBD2. CDR3 length equals 14 residues. V shed 0 bases, J shed 4 bases, and the junction held 3 bases outside the gene matches. Germline-derived CDR1 and CDR2 are SGDLS and YYNGEE. CDR3 sequence: CASSVGLAGYEQYF. The CDR3, as DNA: TGTGCCAGCAGCGTAGGTCTAGCGGGTTACGAGCAGTACTTC.

A single count supports this clone. The V call is TRBV6-6, the J call TRBJ1-1; weak D call: TRBD1 (6 bases). Germline CDR1 reads MNHNY; CDR2 reads SVGAGI (reference sequence). The CDR3 has 13 amino acids. The V and J ends lost 6 bases and 0 bases respectively, with 8 bases between them. CDR3 protein: CASRRTVNTEAFF. The CDR3, as DNA: TGTGCCAGCAGAAGGACAGTGAACACTGAAGCTTTCTTT.

This clone appeared once. The sample carries other DNA sequences with the same CDR3. The chain combines TRBV27 with TRBJ2-7, with no clear D. V was cut by 1 base and J by 3 bases, with 7 bases left in between. The CDR3 length is 13 residues. Per the germline V gene, CDR1 is MNHEY and CDR2 is SMNVEV (reference sequence). The CDR3 DNA follows: TGTGCCAGCAGTTTATTATCTAGCTACGAGCAGTACTTC. This gives the protein CASSLLSSYEQYF.

This clone has only a few counts. At the DNA level, this CDR3 is encoded by other sequences in the same sample as well. The chain couples TRBV27 to TRBJ2-7; D gene unclear. The germline V gene encodes CDR1 MNHEY and CDR2 SMNVEV (reference sequence). Between the trimmed V and J ends, which lost 2 bases and 2 bases, there was a span of 7 bases. This CDR3 is built from 13 residues. Here the CDR3 DNA reads TGTGCCAGCAGTTTAGGGCAGCCCTACGAGCAGTACTTC. Protein product: CASSLGQPYEQYF.

This sequence joins TRBV6-5 and TRBJ1-1; D might be TRBD1 (6 bases). The germline V and J ends were trimmed by 4 bases and 5 bases, with 17 bases remaining between them. The CDR3 length is 15 residues. Germline V gives CDR1 MNHEY, CDR2 SVGAGI. CDR3 in amino acids: CASSSSREGVTEAFF. The CDR3 nucleotides read TGTGCCAGCAGTTCAAGCCGGGAGGGGGTAACTGAAGCTTTCTTT.

The chain recombines TRBV5-6 with TRBJ2-3; D call uncertain. The length of the CDR3 is 17 residues. Per germline, CDR1 SGHDT and CDR2 YYEEEE. The V end was cut by 5 bases, the J end by 2 bases, with 21 bases between. CDR3 nucleotide sequence: TGTGCCAGCAGTAGCACCAGGTACGGGCTGAACACAGATACGCAGTATTTT. This codes for CASSSTRYGLNTDTQYF.

Worth noting for this clone: The junction and the germline gene differ at one end; a read error may be behind it. The chain combines TRBV5-4 with TRBJ1-3; 8 bases align to TRBD1. The CDR3 is 13 amino acids. From germline, CDR1 is SGHNT and CDR2 YYREEE (reference sequence). The CDR3 DNA is TGTGCCAGCAGCTCAACAGGGGGAAGCACCATATATTTT. Translated, it gives CASSSTGGSTIYF.

The chain links TRBV5-6 to TRBJ1-1, with D maybe TRBD1 (5 bases). The CDR3 is made up of 12 amino acids. Germline V gives CDR1 SGHDT, CDR2 YYEEEE. V lost 6 bases to trimming and J lost 4 bases, with 10 bases between them. The CDR3 region has the DNA TGTGCCAGCATCGCAGGGACCACTGAAGCTTTCTTT. Translating gives CASIAGTTEAFF.

V usage is TRBV10-3 and J usage is TRBJ2-1, with a tentative D call TRBD1 (6 bases). Germline assignment: CDR1 ENHRY and CDR2 SYGVKD. The CDR3 length is 13 residues. The V and J ends lost 7 bases and 5 bases respectively, with 12 bases between them. The CDR3 here is CAIKEGGDNEQFF. Here the CDR3 DNA reads TGTGCCATCAAGGAAGGGGGTGACAATGAGCAGTTCTTC.